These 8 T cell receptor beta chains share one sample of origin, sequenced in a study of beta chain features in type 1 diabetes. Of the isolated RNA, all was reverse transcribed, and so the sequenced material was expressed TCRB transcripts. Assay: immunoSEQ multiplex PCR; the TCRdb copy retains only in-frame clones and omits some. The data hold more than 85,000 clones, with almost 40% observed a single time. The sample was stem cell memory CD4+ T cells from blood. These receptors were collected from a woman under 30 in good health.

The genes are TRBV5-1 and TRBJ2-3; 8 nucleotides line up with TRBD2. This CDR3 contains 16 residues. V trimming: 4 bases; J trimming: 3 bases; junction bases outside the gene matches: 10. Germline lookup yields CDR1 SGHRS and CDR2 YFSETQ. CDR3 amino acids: CASSPSGSMNTDTQYF. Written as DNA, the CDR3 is TGCGCCAGCAGCCCCAGCGGGAGTATGAATACAGATACGCAGTATTTT.

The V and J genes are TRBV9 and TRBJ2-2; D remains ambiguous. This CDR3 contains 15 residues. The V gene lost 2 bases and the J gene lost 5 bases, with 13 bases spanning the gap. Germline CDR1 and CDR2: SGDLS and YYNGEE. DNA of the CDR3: TGTGCCAGCAGCGTCGGAGCGAGAGCTACCGGGGAGCTGTTTTTT. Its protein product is CASSVGARATGELFF.

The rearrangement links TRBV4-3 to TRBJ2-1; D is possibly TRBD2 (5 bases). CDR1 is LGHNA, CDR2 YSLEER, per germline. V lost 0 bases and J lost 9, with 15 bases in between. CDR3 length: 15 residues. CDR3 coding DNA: TGCGCCAGCAGCCAAGAAATGGGCCTCGGAGGTGAGCAGTTCTTC. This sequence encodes CASSQEMGLGGEQFF.

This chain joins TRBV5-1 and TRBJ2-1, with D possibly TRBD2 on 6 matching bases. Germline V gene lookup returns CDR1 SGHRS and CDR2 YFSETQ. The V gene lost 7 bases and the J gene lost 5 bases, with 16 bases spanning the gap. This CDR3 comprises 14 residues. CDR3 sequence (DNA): TGCGCCAGCGGATCCGGGACTTCACACAATGAGCAGTTCTTC. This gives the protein CASGSGTSHNEQFF.

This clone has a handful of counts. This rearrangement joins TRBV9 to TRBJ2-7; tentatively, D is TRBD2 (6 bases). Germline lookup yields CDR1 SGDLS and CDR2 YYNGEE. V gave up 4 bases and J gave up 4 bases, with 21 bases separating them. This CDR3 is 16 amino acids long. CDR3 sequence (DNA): TGTGCCAGCAGCCCCCGCGACCCAACGGGAGCATACGAGCAGTACTTC. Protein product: CASSPRDPTGAYEQYF. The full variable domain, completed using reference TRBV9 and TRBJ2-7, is DSGVTQTPKHLITATGQRVTLRCSPRSGDLSVYWYQQSLDQGLQFLIQYYNGEERAKGNILERFSAQQFPDLHSELNLSSLELGDSALYFCASSPRDPTGAYEQYFGPGTRLTVT.

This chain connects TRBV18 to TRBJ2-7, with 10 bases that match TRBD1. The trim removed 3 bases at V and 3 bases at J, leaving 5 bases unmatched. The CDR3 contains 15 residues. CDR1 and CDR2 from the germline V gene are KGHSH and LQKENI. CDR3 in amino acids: CASSPSGTGDYEQYF. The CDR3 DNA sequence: TGTGCCAGCTCACCTTCCGGGACAGGGGACTACGAGCAGTACTTC.

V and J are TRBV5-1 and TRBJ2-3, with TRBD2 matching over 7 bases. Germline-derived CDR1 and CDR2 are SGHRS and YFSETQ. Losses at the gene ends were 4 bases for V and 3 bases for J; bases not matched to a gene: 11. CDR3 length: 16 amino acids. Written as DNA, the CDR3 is TGCGCCAGCAGCCCCCTCGGCGGGAGTCAGACAGATACGCAGTATTTT. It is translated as CASSPLGGSQTDTQYF.

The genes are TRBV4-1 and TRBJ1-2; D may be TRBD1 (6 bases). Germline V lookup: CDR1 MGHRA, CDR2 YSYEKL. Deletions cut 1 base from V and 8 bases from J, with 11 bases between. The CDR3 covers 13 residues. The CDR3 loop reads CASSQGDIRGYTF. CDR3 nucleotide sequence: TGCGCCAGCAGCCAAGGGGACATAAGAGGCTACACCTTC.